This is a list of T cell receptor beta chains from one sample in a study of T cell responses to AZD1222 COVID-19 vaccine. Assay: immunoSEQ multiplex PCR; the TCRdb copy retains only in-frame clones and omits some. The sample lists roughly 150,000 clones, roughly 92% seen once, with 1.5% to 2% in the top ten. Source: peripheral blood, taken on day 0 of AZD1222 vaccination. The source of these receptors is an adult in good health. CDR3s include the opening cysteine and the closing phenylalanine or tryptophan.

j_call,v_call,cdr3_aa
TRBJ1-5,TRBV6-5,CASSQRGQPQHF
TRBJ1-1,TRBV5-1,CASSPGVLNTEAFF
TRBJ1-1,TRBV7-9,CASSSGDRGYTEAFF
TRBJ1-2,TRBV5-1,CASSLDSDGYTF
TRBJ2-7,TRBV12-3/TRBV12-4,CASSRTFTEQYF
TRBJ2-3,TRBV9,CASSARDRVSPDTQYF
TRBJ2-2,TRBV19,CASSHRGLVGELFF
TRBJ2-7,TRBV5-1,CASSRGLAGMDEQYF
TRBJ2-5,TRBV3-1/TRBV3-2,CASSQPKTGLEETQYF
TRBJ1-2,TRBV27,CASSFGLNYGYTF
TRBJ1-5,TRBV7-2,CASSLGMEQPQHF